This passage covers 17 T cell receptor beta chains from one sample sequenced in a study of read filtering for tumor transcriptome and immune sequencing (dated by TCRdb to between 2020 and 2021). These reads were obtained on an Illumina HiSeq 4000. TCR libraries were built from 400 ng RNA with the Immunoverse kit, using molecular barcoded adaptors covering alpha/delta and beta/gamma chains. The raw public data were reprocessed by TCRdb itself: fastp quality trimming at Q25, MiXCR clonotype calling, in-frame beta chains only. For every CDR3 protein sequence, its rows merge into one entry that carries the most common genes and DNA. The sample profile shows around 48,000 distinct CDR3 sequences; roughly a fifth of them were found once. The ten top clones hold approximately 15% of the sample. The sample was a population of CD138-negative cells sorted from bone marrow. In the paper's terms, the cell subset or site label means: bone marrow mononuclear cells depleted of CD138+ plasma/myeloma cells by negative magnetic selection. The receptors were gathered from a donor at least 40 years old with multiple myeloma.

The table lists this clonotype with a few counts. The chain links TRBV18 to TRBJ2-7; TRBD1 matches at 7 bases. CDR3 size: 17 residues. Looked up from germline, CDR1 is KGHSH and CDR2 is LQKENI. The trim removed 5 bases at V and 2 bases at J, leaving 15 bases unmatched. The CDR3 DNA reads TGTGCCAGCTCAACTGCCTCTTGGGCAGGGGGAACCTACGAGCAGTACTTC. Encoded protein: CASSTASWAGGTYEQYF.

There are many counts of this clonotype. V and J are TRBV5-6 and TRBJ2-1; no clear D gene. Germline CDR1 and CDR2: SGHDT and YYEEEE. V lost 7 bases, J lost 8 bases, and 10 bases lay in between. The CDR3 spans 11 residues. As DNA, the CDR3 is TGTGCCAGCTCCGACTGGGATGAGCAGTTCTTC. This sequence encodes CASSDWDEQFF.

Comment on this clonotype: A clone one base away is much larger, so this may be a read error. V usage is TRBV3-1 and J usage is TRBJ1-5; perhaps TRBD1 as D (6 bases). From germline, CDR1 is LGHDT and CDR2 YNNKEL (reference sequence). The CDR3 runs 12 residues. CDR3 sequence (DNA): TGTGCCCGCAGCCAAGGGGGGGGCCCCCAGCATTTT. Encoded protein: CARSQGGGPQHF.

In the case of this clonotype: A clone one base away is much larger, so this may be a read error. The chain uses TRBV7-9 and TRBJ2-5, with 7 bases matching TRBD2. The CDR3 consists of 15 residues. The V gene's germline CDR1 is SEHNR and CDR2 FQNEAQ (reference sequence). DNA of the CDR3: TGTGCCAGCAGCTTAGCGGCAGGGAGCGGGGAGACCCTGTACTTC. Its protein product is CASSLAAGSGETLYF.

This clonotype has at least ten counts. V is TRBV5-1 and J is TRBJ2-1; 7 bases map to TRBD2. In germline, CDR1 is SGHRS, CDR2 YFSETQ. Germline trimming cut 7 bases from V and 7 bases from J; bases unmatched to any gene: 20. This CDR3 region has 17 residues. CDR3 bases: TGCGCCAGCTCCTCCTCGGGGGGAGCGGGATCTATTAATGAGCAGTTCTTC. Translating gives CASSSSGGAGSINEQFF.

About this clonotype: This may arise from a read error, as a much more abundant clone is one base away. This sequence joins TRBV12-3 or TRBV12-4 and TRBJ1-5; D possibly corresponds to TRBD1 (5 bases). Trimming cost V 5 bases and J 6 bases, with 14 bases left between them. CDR3 length: 14 amino acids. CDR3 region: CASSSIGASQPQHF. CDR3 in DNA: TGTGCCAGCAGTAGTATAGGGGCCAGTCAGCCCCAGCATTTT.

The chain links TRBV18 to TRBJ1-1; TRBD1 is a possible D gene (5 bases). V was pared by 3 bases and J by 2 bases, with 10 bases between. Germline V CDR1 and CDR2: KGHSH, LQKENI. This CDR3 is built from 14 residues. CDR3 protein: CASSPGGTNTEAFF. The CDR3, as DNA: TGTGCCAGCTCACCTGGGGGAACCAACACTGAAGCTTTCTTT.

This clonotype was detected a few times. The chain combines TRBV20-1 with TRBJ2-5; TRBD2 matches at 11 bases. Per germline, CDR1 DFQATT and CDR2 SNEGSKA (reference sequence). J was trimmed by 5 bases and V by 6 bases; bases with no gene match: 17. This CDR3 region has 17 residues. The CDR3 DNA sequence: TGCAGTGCCAACCCTGGCCTTAGCGGGAGGGCCGGGGAGACCCAGTACTTC. Translated: CSANPGLSGRAGETQYF.

Worth noting for this clonotype: A much larger clone is a single base away; this may be a read error. The CDR3: CSREWAGGATEAFF. The DNA for the CDR3 is TGCAGCAGGGAATGGGCAGGCGGGGCCACTGAAGCTTTCTTT. V is TRBV29-1 and J is TRBJ1-1; a weak D match, TRBD1 (5 bases). This CDR3 region has 14 residues. With 8 bases removed from V and 4 bases from J, the gap between germline ends came to 20 bases. Germline V gives CDR1 SQVTM, CDR2 ANQGSEA.

A note on this clonotype: A much bigger clone sits one base away, suggesting this may be a read error. The rearrangement joins TRBV5-1 to TRBJ1-1, with D perhaps TRBD1 (5 bases). V lost 4 bases to trimming and J lost 6 bases, with 22 bases between them. Germline V gives CDR1 SGHRS, CDR2 YFSETQ. The CDR3 contains 16 residues. This chain's CDR3 is CASSRDGPYRGAEAFF. CDR3 sequence (DNA): TGCGCCAGCAGCCGTGACGGTCCCTATAGGGGCGCTGAAGCTTTCTTT.

V gene TRBV4-2 combines with J gene TRBJ2-7, with a tentative D call TRBD2 (5 bases). Germline CDR1 and CDR2: LGHNA and YNFKEQ. The CDR3 covers 15 residues. V lost 1 base, J lost 7 bases, and 17 bases lay in between. In DNA form, the CDR3 reads TGTGCCAGCAGCCAAGTCCCCAGGCCTCCGGGGGAGCAGTACTTC. Residues: CASSQVPRPPGEQYF.

This clonotype showed up just a few times. The rearrangement uses TRBV28 and TRBJ2-3; 7 positions match TRBD2. Trimming at V came to 10 bases and at J to 6 bases, leaving 4 bases not matched to a gene. Germline values: CDR1 MDHEN, CDR2 SYDVKM. There are 11 residues in the CDR3. This chain's CDR3 is CATAGVDTQYF. The DNA of the CDR3 is TGTGCCACCGCGGGAGTGGATACGCAGTATTTT.

This clonotype was observed many times. V usage is TRBV10-2 and J usage is TRBJ2-6, with 11 bases matching TRBD1. There are 17 residues in the CDR3. The trim removed 7 bases at V and 4 bases at J, leaving 9 bases unmatched. The germline CDR1 and CDR2 sequences are WSHSY and SAAADI. The CDR3 is CASMKGQGAPGANVLTF. CDR3 nucleotide sequence: TGCGCCAGCATGAAAGGACAGGGGGCGCCCGGGGCCAACGTCCTGACTTTC.

V usage is TRBV5-1 and J usage is TRBJ1-3; no firm D call. The CDR3 loop spans 14 amino acids. V was trimmed by 0 bases and J by 2 bases, leaving 6 bases between them. Germline V gene sequence: CDR1 SGHRS, CDR2 YFSETQ. CDR3 residues: CASSLAGTGNTIYF. Here the CDR3 DNA reads TGCGCCAGCAGCTTGGCCGGAACTGGAAACACCATATATTTT.

At least ten counts were recorded for this clonotype. The genes are TRBV7-9 and TRBJ2-7; 9 nucleotides match TRBD1. The trim removed 5 bases at V and 1 base at J, leaving 6 bases unmatched. This CDR3 contains 15 residues. In germline, CDR1 is SEHNR, CDR2 FQNEAQ (reference sequence). The CDR3 here is CASSPTGGRSYEQYF. The CDR3 DNA reads as TGTGCCAGCAGCCCAACAGGGGGCCGTTCCTACGAGCAGTACTTC.

This clonotype was picked up a small number of times. The chain is built from TRBV7-8 and TRBJ2-4; 8 nucleotides agree with TRBD1. Looked up from germline, CDR1 is SGHVS and CDR2 is FQNEAQ. The V and J ends lost 5 bases and 4 bases, in that order; junction bases with no gene match: 13. This CDR3 has 17 residues. The CDR3: CASSPYPQGGIKNIQYF. Written as DNA, the CDR3 is TGTGCCAGCAGCCCGTACCCACAGGGGGGAATAAAAAACATTCAGTACTTC.

This clonotype was recorded at least ten times. The gene calls are TRBV12-3 or TRBV12-4 and TRBJ2-5, with unresolved D. Trimming took off 0 bases at V and 2 bases at J, with 4 bases between the two ends. There are 13 residues in the CDR3. CDR3 sequence reads: CASSLAIQETQYF. The CDR3 coding sequence is TGTGCCAGCAGTTTAGCGATTCAAGAGACCCAGTACTTC.